This is a list of T cell receptor beta chains from one sample in a study of cytomegalovirus exposure and HLA in healthy donors. The table came from immunoSEQ multiplex PCR; TCRdb's copy has only in-frame clones and leaves some out. The sample carries about 160,000 clones, 75% to 90% recorded once. Material for sequencing was PBMCs. These receptors all come from a woman aged 18 to 35 in good health and CMV-seronegative. Each CDR3 is given with its conserved first and last residue. A D gene is named only where the DNA matches it firmly. Clone size is shown for a subset of rows, as once, few, many or a class of expanded clone.

cdr3_length: 16; j_call: TRBJ1-4; v_call: TRBV2; d_call: TRBD1; clone_size: -; cdr3_nt: TGTGCCAGCAGTGCCGCCTCGGGACAGTTTAATGAAAAACTGTTTTTT; cdr3_aa: CASSAASGQFNEKLFF
cdr3_length: 13; j_call: TRBJ1-5; v_call: TRBV7-9; d_call: -; clone_size: once; cdr3_nt: TGTGCCAGCAGCTGGAAGACTGGTCAGCCCCAGCATTTT; cdr3_aa: CASSWKTGQPQHF
cdr3_length: 13; j_call: TRBJ1-2; v_call: TRBV2; d_call: TRBD1; clone_size: -; cdr3_nt: TGTGCCAGCAGTGAAGCGGTAGACAGGGAAGGCACCTTC; cdr3_aa: CASSEAVDREGTF
cdr3_length: 18; j_call: TRBJ2-4; v_call: TRBV4-1; d_call: TRBD2; clone_size: once; cdr3_nt: TGCGCCAGCAGCTCGGGACTAGCGGGGGCACTAGCCAAAAACATTCAGTACTTC; cdr3_aa: CASSSGLAGALAKNIQYF
cdr3_length: 15; j_call: TRBJ1-4; v_call: TRBV6-5; d_call: -; clone_size: once; cdr3_nt: TGTGCCAGCAGTTACGCAGGAGGAGAGGGTGAAAAACTGTTTTTT; cdr3_aa: CASSYAGGEGEKLFF
cdr3_length: 12; j_call: TRBJ1-3; v_call: TRBV9; d_call: -; clone_size: -; cdr3_nt: TGTGCCAGCAGCCCCACCGAGGGCACCATATATTTT; cdr3_aa: CASSPTEGTIYF
cdr3_length: 15; j_call: TRBJ1-6; v_call: TRBV30; d_call: -; clone_size: -; cdr3_nt: TGTGCCTGGAGTGTAGACAGGAACTATAATTCACCCCTCCACTTT; cdr3_aa: CAWSVDRNYNSPLHF
cdr3_length: 13; j_call: TRBJ1-2; v_call: TRBV9; d_call: TRBD1; clone_size: -; cdr3_nt: TGTGCCAGCAGCGGAGGGACAGGCTATGGCTACACCTTC; cdr3_aa: CASSGGTGYGYTF
cdr3_length: 14; j_call: TRBJ2-7; v_call: TRBV5-4; d_call: TRBD2; clone_size: -; cdr3_nt: TGTGCCAGCAGCTTAGAGGGAGGGGACTACGAGCAGTACTTC; cdr3_aa: CASSLEGGDYEQYF
cdr3_length: 16; j_call: TRBJ1-6; v_call: TRBV27; d_call: -; clone_size: many; cdr3_nt: TGTGCCAGCAGTTTATCGCTCGGGGATAGTACGCCCATACTCCACTTT; cdr3_aa: CASSLSLGDSTPILHF
cdr3_length: 13; j_call: TRBJ2-1; v_call: TRBV7-9; d_call: -; clone_size: -; cdr3_nt: TGTGCCAGCAGCTCGTCTTCGTGGAGGGTGGAGTTCTTC; cdr3_aa: CASSSSSWRVEFF
cdr3_length: 16; j_call: TRBJ2-2; v_call: TRBV4-3; d_call: -; clone_size: -; cdr3_nt: TGCGCCAGCAGCCAACTTCTCAGTCGGCGGGCCGGGGAGCTGTTTTTT; cdr3_aa: CASSQLLSRRAGELFF
cdr3_length: 20; j_call: TRBJ2-3; v_call: TRBV4-2; d_call: TRBD2; clone_size: -; cdr3_nt: TGTGCCAGCAGCCAAGAGAAAGGGCTAGCGGGGGCCTCCGGGTTTTATACGCAGTATTTT; cdr3_aa: CASSQEKGLAGASGFYTQYF
cdr3_length: 14; j_call: TRBJ1-1; v_call: TRBV2; d_call: -; clone_size: -; cdr3_nt: TGTGCCAGCAGTAACGACAGGAGTAACACTGAAGCTTTCTTT; cdr3_aa: CASSNDRSNTEAFF